A single sample is the source of the 17 T cell receptor beta chains below, sequenced in a study of Graves' ophthalmopathy and Graves' hyperthyroidism. RNA transcripts were the source from which TCR beta CDR3 regions were amplified. An initial RT-PCR round employing HTBI primers preceded a second-round multiplex PCR. TCRdb passed the multiplex PCR reads through MiXCR, listing each CDR3 protein once. The repertoire consists of about 240,000 distinct CDR3 sequences, with around 50% occurring once and the leading ten covering more than 45%. The sample was peripheral blood. These receptors were collected from an adult man with Graves' ophthalmopathy.

The chain has TRBV24-1 and TRBJ2-6; tentative D call: TRBD1 (5 bases). There are 15 residues in the CDR3. The germline V and J ends were trimmed by 2 bases and 4 bases, with 8 bases remaining between them. Germline V gene data show CDR1 as KGHDR and CDR2 as SFDVKD. The CDR3 region has the DNA TGTGCCACCAGTGATTCGAGGACAGGGGCCAACGTCCTGACTTTC. It codes for CATSDSRTGANVLTF.

This chain links TRBV19 with TRBJ2-7; no definite D call. This CDR3 has 16 residues. Germline V CDR1 and CDR2: LNHDA, SQIVND (reference sequence). The ends were cut back, 0 bases at V and 0 bases at J, with 12 bases in the middle. The CDR3 region has the DNA TGTGCCAGTAGTATAGATCTCGCGAAGAGCTCCTACGAGCAGTACTTC. This translates into CASSIDLAKSSYEQYF.

The chain joins TRBV7-9 to TRBJ2-5; D not resolved. The V gene's germline CDR1 is SEHNR and CDR2 FQNEAQ (reference sequence). The CDR3 consists of 15 residues. Trimming took 6 bases from V and 3 from J, leaving 17 bases between them. The CDR3 nucleotides read TGTGCCAGCAGACCTCCCCTAGAGGAAAAAGAGACCCAGTACTTC. It is translated as CASRPPLEEKETQYF.

This chain joins TRBV7-6 and TRBJ1-1; a possible D gene is TRBD1 (6 bases). The CDR3 totals 14 residues. In germline, CDR1 is SGHVS, CDR2 FNYEAQ. Between the trimmed V and J ends, which lost 5 bases and 4 bases, there was a span of 14 bases. The DNA of the CDR3 is TGTGCCAGCAGCCGAGGAGGAGGGGGCACTGAAGCTTTCTTT. Translation: CASSRGGGGTEAFF.

This rearrangement joins TRBV7-3 to TRBJ2-5; tentatively, D is TRBD1 or TRBD2 (5 bases each). The J call is uncertain, as TRBJ2-7 better fits the DNA end. There are 16 residues in the CDR3. CDR1 is SGHTA and CDR2 is FQGTGA in the germline V gene. The CDR3 region has the DNA TGTGCCAGCAGCCGCTCCACGGGACGGAGCTCCTACGAGCAGTACTTC. Amino acid sequence: CASSRSTGRSSYEQYF.

This clonotype has just a few counts. The V call is TRBV13, the J call TRBJ1-2; D gene uncertain. This CDR3 is 14 amino acids long. CDR1 is PRHDT and CDR2 is FYEKMQ in the germline V gene (reference sequence). Trimming pared 3 bases from V and 0 bases from J, leaving 8 bases between. CDR3 bases: TGTGCCAGCAGCTTGGTCGGAACTAACTATGGCTACACCTTC. Protein: CASSLVGTNYGYTF. Drawing the rest from reference TRBV13 and TRBJ1-2, the complete variable domain is AAGVIQSPRHLIKEKRETATLKCYPIPRHDTVYWYQQGPGQDPQFLISFYEKMQSDKGSIPDRFSAQQFSDYHSELNMSSLELGDSALYFCASSLVGTNYGYTFGSGTRLTVV.

The V call is TRBV6-6, the J call TRBJ1-2; maybe TRBD1 (5 bases). The V gene's germline CDR1 is MNHNY and CDR2 SVGAGI (reference sequence). The CDR3 is made up of 13 amino acids. V was trimmed by 8 bases and J by 4 bases, leaving 14 bases between them. The CDR3 coding sequence is TGTGCCAGCGGGGAGCAGGGTAGCTATGGCTACACCTTC. Encoded protein: CASGEQGSYGYTF.

This clonotype was seen a few times. The CDR3 DNA sequence: TGTGCCAGCAGCGTCGCCCCGGGACACAGCTACGAGCAGTACTTC. It yields the protein CASSVAPGHSYEQYF. The chain recombines TRBV9 with TRBJ2-7; TRBD1 might be the D (6 bases). The V and J ends lost 2 bases and 3 bases respectively, with 15 bases between them. This CDR3 comprises 15 residues. Germline-derived CDR1 and CDR2 are SGDLS and YYNGEE.

In the case of this clonotype: Just one base apart from a much larger clone, this may be a read error. DNA of the CDR3: TGTGCCACCAGTTCCGGGACAGGGTCTGGCTACACCTTC. Protein sequence: CATSSGTGSGYTF. This chain connects TRBV10-3 to TRBJ1-2; 9 nucleotides align to TRBD1. The CDR3 contains 13 residues. The germline V gene encodes CDR1 ENHRY and CDR2 SYGVKD.

The J gene is TRBJ2-2, the V gene TRBV10-3; D is unresolved. This CDR3 has 17 residues. Trimming cost V 0 bases and J 7 bases, with 18 bases left between them. The germline gives CDR1 ENHRY, CDR2 SYGVKD. DNA of the CDR3: TGTGCCATCAGTGAGTCATTACAGCTGATGGATAACGGGGAGCTGTTTTTT. Its translation is CAISESLQLMDNGELFF.

As regards this clonotype: One end of the junction varies from germline; a read error may be responsible. The chain combines TRBV4-1 with TRBJ1-3, with TRBD1 identical over 7 bases. Germline V gene sequence: CDR1 MGHRA, CDR2 YSYEKL. The CDR3 has 15 amino acids. The DNA of the CDR3 is TGTGCCAGCAGCCAAGAAGGCAGGGGGGGAAACACCATATATTTT. Amino acids: CASSQEGRGGNTIYF.

This rearrangement joins TRBV20-1 to TRBJ2-7; D is unclear. The CDR3 consists of 15 residues. The ends were cut back, 0 bases at V and 3 bases at J, with 15 bases in the middle. Germline V CDR1 and CDR2: DFQATT, SNEGSKA (reference sequence). As DNA, the CDR3 is TGCAGTGCTAGAGATCCACCATCAGGCGGCTACGAGCAGTACTTC. It specifies CSARDPPSGGYEQYF.

This chain connects TRBV19 to TRBJ1-1, with D unclear. This CDR3 has 13 residues. Germline V lookup: CDR1 LNHDA, CDR2 SQIVND (reference sequence). Deletions cut 4 bases from V and 5 bases from J, with 11 bases between. The CDR3 sequence is CASSNSGPTEAFF. The CDR3 DNA sequence: TGTGCCAGTAGTAATTCAGGCCCAACTGAAGCTTTCTTT.

This clonotype turned up a few times. V usage is TRBV9 and J usage is TRBJ2-7; TRBD2 matches 8 bases. Looked up from germline, CDR1 is SGDLS and CDR2 is YYNGEE. The CDR3 length is 14 residues. The trim removed 4 bases at V and 1 base at J, leaving 4 bases unmatched. This CDR3 is CASSPREGSYEQYF. The DNA of the CDR3 is TGTGCCAGCAGCCCCCGGGAGGGATCCTACGAGCAGTACTTC.

On this clonotype: Germline is not matched at one junction end, which may reflect a read error. The chain is built from TRBV7-8 and TRBJ2-7, with 14 bases lining up with TRBD2. The germline V gene has CDR1 SGHVS and CDR2 FQNEAQ. The CDR3 loop spans 17 amino acids. DNA of the CDR3: TGCGCCAGCAGCCAGGGAGGGACTAGCGGGGGTCCCTACGAGCAGTACTTC. This encodes CASSQGGTSGGPYEQYF.

This sequence joins TRBV7-9 and TRBJ2-7; D is possibly TRBD1 or TRBD2 (5 bases each). The germline V and J ends were trimmed by 1 base and 0 bases, with 13 bases remaining between them. This CDR3 comprises 16 residues. Per germline, CDR1 SEHNR and CDR2 FQNEAQ (reference sequence). In nucleotides, the CDR3 is TGTGCCAGCAGCTTAGTAGGGACGGAAAGCTCCTACGAGCAGTACTTC. Protein sequence: CASSLVGTESSYEQYF.

This rearrangement joins TRBV24-1 to TRBJ2-5; either TRBD1 or TRBD2 may supply D (5 bases each). V shed 5 bases and J shed 0 bases, with 15 bases lying between them. This CDR3 has 16 amino acids. CDR1 KGHDR and CDR2 SFDVKD come from the germline V gene. The CDR3 region is CATSASEPGHQETQYF. As DNA, the CDR3 is TGTGCCACCAGTGCGTCCGAACCGGGGCACCAAGAGACCCAGTACTTC.